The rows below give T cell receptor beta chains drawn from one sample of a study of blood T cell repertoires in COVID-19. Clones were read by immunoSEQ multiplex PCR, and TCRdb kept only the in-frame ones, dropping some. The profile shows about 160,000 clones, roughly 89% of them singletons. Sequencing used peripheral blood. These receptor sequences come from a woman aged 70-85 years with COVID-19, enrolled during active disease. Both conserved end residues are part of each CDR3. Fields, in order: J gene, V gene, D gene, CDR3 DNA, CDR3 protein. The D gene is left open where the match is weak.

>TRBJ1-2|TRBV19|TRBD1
TGTGCCAGTAGTATGGGACAGGGGCCATATGGCTACACCTTC
CASSMGQGPYGYTF
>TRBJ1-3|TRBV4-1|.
TGCGCCAGCAGCCAAGATCTAGCTGTAAACACCATATATTTT
CASSQDLAVNTIYF
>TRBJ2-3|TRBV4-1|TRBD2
TGCGCCAGCAGCCCCCCCAGCGGGGGCCCGGATACGCAGTATTTT
CASSPPSGGPDTQYF
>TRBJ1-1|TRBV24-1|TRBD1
TGTGCCACCAGTGAAGGGACAGCTGTTAACACTGAAGCTTTCTTT
CATSEGTAVNTEAFF
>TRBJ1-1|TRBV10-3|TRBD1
TGTGCCATCAGTGCCGGGAAGGGACAGGGAATCTCTGAAGCTTTCTTT
CAISAGKGQGISEAFF
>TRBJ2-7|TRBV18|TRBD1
TGTGCCAGCTCAACACGCCGGGACAGCTCCTACGAGCAGTACTTC
CASSTRRDSSYEQYF
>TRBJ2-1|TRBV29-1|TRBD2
TGCAGCGTTGAAGCTAGCGGGGGGACATATGAGCAGTTCTTC
CSVEASGGTYEQFF
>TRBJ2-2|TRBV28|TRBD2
TGTGCCAGCAGTTTTGGCGGGGGGGCGTCCGGGGAGCTGTTTTTT
CASSFGGGASGELFF
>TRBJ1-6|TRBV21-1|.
TGTGCCAGCAGCAAATGGGGGACAGACCTGTCCGGACAAAAAGATTCACCCCTCCACTTT
CASSKWGTDLSGQKDSPLHF
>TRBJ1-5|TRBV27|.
TGTGCCAGCAGTTTAATCCAGGGGCCGAATCAGCCCCAGCATTTT
CASSLIQGPNQPQHF